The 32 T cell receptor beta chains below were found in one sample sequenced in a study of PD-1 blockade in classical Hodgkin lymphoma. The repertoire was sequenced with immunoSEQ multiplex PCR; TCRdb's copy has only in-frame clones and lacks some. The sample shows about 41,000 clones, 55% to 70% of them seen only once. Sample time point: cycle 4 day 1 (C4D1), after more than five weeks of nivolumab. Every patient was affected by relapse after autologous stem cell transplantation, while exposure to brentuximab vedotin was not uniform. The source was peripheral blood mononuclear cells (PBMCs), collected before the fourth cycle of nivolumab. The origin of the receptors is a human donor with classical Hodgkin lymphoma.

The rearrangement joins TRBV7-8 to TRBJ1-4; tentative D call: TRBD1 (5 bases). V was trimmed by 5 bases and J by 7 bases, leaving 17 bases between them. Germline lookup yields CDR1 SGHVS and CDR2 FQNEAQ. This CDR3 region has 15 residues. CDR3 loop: CASSPRNRHLEKLFF. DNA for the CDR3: TGTGCCAGCAGCCCTCGAAACAGGCACCTTGAAAAACTGTTTTTT.

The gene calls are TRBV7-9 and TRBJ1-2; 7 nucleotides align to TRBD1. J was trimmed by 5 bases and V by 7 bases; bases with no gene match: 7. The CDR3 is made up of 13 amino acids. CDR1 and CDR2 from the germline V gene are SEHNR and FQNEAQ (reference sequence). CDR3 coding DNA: TGTGCCAGCACAGGGGGTAGGGGGTATGGCTACACCTTC. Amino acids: CASTGGRGYGYTF. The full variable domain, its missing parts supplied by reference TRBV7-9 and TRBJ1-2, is DTGVSQNPRHKITKRGQNVTFRCDPISEHNRLYWYRQTLGQGPEFLTYFQNEAQLEKSRLLSDRFSAERPKGSFSTLEIQRTEQGDSAMYLCASTGGRGYGYTFGSGTRLTVV.

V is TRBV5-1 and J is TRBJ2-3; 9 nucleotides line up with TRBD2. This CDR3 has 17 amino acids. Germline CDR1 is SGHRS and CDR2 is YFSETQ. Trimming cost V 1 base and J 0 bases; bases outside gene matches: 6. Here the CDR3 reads CASSLQRGGESTDTQYF. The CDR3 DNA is TGCGCCAGCAGCTTGCAACGCGGGGGGGAGAGCACAGATACGCAGTATTTT.

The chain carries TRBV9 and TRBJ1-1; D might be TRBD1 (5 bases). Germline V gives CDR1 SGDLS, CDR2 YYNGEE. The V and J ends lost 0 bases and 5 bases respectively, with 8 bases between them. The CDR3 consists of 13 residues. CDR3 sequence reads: CASSVVEGTEAFF. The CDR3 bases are TGTGCCAGCAGCGTAGTAGAGGGGACTGAAGCTTTCTTT.

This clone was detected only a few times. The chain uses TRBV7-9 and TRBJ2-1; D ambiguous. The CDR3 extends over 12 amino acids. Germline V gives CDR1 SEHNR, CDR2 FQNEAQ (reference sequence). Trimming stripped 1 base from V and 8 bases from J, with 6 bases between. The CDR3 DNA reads TGTGCCAGCAGCTTAGTTTTACATGAGCAGTTCTTC. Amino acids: CASSLVLHEQFF.

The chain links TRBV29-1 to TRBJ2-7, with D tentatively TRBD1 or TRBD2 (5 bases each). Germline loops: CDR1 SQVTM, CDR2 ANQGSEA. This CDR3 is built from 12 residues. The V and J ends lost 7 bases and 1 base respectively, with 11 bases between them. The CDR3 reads CSGLGESYEQYF. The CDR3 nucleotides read TGCAGCGGTTTGGGGGAATCCTACGAGCAGTACTTC.

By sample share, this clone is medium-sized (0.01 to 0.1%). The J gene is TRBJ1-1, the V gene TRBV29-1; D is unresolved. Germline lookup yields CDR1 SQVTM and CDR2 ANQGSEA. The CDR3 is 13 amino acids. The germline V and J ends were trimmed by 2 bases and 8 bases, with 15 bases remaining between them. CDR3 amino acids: CSVEMSARPEAFF. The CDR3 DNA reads TGCAGCGTTGAAATGTCGGCCAGACCGGAAGCTTTCTTT.

For the CDR3, the DNA is TGTGCCAGCAGTGACTCCCCCGGGACAGGGCGTTCACCCCTCCACTTT. Amino acids: CASSDSPGTGRSPLHF. This rearrangement joins TRBV6-4 to TRBJ1-6, with 9 positions matching TRBD1. This CDR3 region has 16 residues. The germline V gene has CDR1 MRHNA and CDR2 SNTAGT. Trimming at V came to 0 bases and at J to 9 bases, leaving 6 bases not matched to a gene.

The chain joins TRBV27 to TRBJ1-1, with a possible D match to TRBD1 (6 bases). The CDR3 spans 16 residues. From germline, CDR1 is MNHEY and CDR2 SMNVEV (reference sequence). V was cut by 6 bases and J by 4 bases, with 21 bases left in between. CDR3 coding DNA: TGTGCCAGCAGCACAGGCATGGGGGCGAGCGGCACTGAAGCTTTCTTT. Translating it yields CASSTGMGASGTEAFF.

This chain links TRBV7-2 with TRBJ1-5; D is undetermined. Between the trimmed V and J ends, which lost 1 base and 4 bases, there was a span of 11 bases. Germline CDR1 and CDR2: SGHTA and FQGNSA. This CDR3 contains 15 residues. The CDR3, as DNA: TGTGCCAGCAGCTTAGAACCAAATGGGAATCAGCCCCAGCATTTT. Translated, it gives CASSLEPNGNQPQHF.

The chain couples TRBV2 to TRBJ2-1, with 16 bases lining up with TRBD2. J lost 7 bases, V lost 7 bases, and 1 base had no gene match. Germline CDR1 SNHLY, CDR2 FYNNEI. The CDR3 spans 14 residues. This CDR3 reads CASTGLAGGNEQFF. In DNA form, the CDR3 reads TGTGCCAGCACGGGACTAGCGGGGGGGAATGAGCAGTTCTTC.

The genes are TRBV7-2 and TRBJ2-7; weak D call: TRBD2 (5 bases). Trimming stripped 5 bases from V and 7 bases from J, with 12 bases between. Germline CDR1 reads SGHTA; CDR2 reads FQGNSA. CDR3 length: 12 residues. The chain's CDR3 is CASSHLRGEQYF. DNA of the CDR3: TGTGCCAGCAGCCACCTGCGAGGGGAGCAGTACTTC.

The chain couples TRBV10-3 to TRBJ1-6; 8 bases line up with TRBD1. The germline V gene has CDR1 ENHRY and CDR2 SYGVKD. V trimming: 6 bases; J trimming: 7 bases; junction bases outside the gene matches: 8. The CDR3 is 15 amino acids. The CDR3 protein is CAIRDREVVNSPLHF. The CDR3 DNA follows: TGTGCCATCAGGGACAGGGAGGTAGTGAATTCACCCCTCCACTTT.

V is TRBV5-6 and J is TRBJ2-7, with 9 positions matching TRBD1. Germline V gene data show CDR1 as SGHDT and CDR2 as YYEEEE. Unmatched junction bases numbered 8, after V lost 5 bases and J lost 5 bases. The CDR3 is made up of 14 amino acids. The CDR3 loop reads CASRGTGSFHEQYF. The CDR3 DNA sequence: TGTGCCAGCAGGGGGACAGGGAGCTTTCACGAGCAGTACTTC.

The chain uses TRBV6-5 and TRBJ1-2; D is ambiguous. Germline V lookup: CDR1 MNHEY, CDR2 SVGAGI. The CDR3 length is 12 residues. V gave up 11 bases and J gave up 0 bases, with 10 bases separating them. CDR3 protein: CAARRANYGYTF. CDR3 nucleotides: TGTGCCGCCAGAAGGGCTAACTATGGCTACACCTTC.

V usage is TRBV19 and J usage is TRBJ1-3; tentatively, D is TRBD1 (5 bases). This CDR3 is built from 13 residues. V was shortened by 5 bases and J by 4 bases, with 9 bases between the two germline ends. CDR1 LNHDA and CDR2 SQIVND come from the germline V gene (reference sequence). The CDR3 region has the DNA TGTGCCAGTAGTGGGAGGGGCGGAAACACCATATATTTT. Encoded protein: CASSGRGGNTIYF.

CDR3 loop: CASEGQATNEKLFF. Written as DNA, the CDR3 is TGTGCCAGCGAGGGACAGGCAACTAATGAAAAACTGTTTTTT. The rearrangement links TRBV6-1 to TRBJ1-4; 8 bases align to TRBD1. Germline-derived CDR1 and CDR2 are MNHNS and SASEGT. V lost 8 bases, J lost 0 bases, and 2 bases stayed unmatched. This CDR3 has 14 amino acids.

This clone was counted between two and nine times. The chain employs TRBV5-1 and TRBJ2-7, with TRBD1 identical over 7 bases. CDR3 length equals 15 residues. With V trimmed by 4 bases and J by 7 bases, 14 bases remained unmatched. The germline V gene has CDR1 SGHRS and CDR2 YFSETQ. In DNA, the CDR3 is TGCGCCAGCAGCCTATCACCACAGGGGTTGGAAGAGCAGTACTTC. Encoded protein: CASSLSPQGLEEQYF.

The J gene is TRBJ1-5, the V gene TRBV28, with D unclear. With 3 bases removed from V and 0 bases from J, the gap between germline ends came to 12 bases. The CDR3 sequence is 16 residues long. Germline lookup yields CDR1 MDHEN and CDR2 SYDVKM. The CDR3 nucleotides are TGTGCCAGCAGTTTTGGTGGCCCATATAGCAATCAGCCCCAGCATTTT. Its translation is CASSFGGPYSNQPQHF.

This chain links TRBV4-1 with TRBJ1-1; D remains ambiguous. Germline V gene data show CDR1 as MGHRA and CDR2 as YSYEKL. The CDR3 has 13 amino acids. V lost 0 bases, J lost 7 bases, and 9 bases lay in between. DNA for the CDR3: TGCGCCAGCAGCCAAGAGCGGTCTAATGAAGCTTTCTTT. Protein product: CASSQERSNEAFF.

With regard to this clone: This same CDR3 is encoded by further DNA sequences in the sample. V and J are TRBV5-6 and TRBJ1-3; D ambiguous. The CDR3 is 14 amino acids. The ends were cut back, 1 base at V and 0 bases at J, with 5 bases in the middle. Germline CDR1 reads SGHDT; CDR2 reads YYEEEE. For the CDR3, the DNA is TGTGCCAGCAGCTTGTCATTCTCTGGAAACACCATATATTTT. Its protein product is CASSLSFSGNTIYF.

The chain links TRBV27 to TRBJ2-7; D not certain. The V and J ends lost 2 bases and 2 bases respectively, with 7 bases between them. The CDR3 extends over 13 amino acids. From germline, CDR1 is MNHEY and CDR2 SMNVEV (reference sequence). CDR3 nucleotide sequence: TGTGCCAGCAGTTTACTGGGAACCTACGAGCAGTACTTC. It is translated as CASSLLGTYEQYF.

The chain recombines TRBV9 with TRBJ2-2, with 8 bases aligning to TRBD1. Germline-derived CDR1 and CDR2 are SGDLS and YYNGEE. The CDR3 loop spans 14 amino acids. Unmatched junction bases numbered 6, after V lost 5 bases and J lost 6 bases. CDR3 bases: TGTGCCAGCAGACCGGGACAGGCACCCGGGGAGCTGTTTTTT. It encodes CASRPGQAPGELFF.

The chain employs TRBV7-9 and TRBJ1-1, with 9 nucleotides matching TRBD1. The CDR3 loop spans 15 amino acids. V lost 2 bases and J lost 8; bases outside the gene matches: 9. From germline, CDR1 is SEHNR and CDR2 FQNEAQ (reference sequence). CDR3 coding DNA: TGTGCCAGCAGCTTATTAACAGGGGGCCTTGAAGAAGCTTTCTTT. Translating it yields CASSLLTGGLEEAFF.

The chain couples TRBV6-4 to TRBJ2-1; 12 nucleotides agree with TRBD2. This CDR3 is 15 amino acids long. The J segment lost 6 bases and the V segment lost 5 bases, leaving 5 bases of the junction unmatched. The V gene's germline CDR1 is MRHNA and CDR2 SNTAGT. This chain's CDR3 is CASSLAGGIVNEQFF. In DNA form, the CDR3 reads TGTGCCAGCAGTCTAGCGGGGGGGATAGTCAATGAGCAGTTCTTC.

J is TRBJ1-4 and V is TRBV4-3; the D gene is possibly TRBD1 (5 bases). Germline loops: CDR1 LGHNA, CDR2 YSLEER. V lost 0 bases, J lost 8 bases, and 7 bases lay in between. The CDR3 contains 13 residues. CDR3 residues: CASSQDGGEKLFF. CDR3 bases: TGCGCCAGCAGCCAAGACGGGGGGGAAAAACTGTTTTTT.

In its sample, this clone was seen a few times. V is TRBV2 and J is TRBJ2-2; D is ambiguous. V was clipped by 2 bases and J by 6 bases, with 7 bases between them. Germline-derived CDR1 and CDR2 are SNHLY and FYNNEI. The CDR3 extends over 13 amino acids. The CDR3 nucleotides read TGTGCCAGCAGTGAACTACAGTCCGGGGAGCTGTTTTTT. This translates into CASSELQSGELFF. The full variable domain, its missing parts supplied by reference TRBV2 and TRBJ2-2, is EPEVTQTPSHQVTQMGQEVILRCVPISNHLYFYWYRQILGQKVEFLVSFYNNEISEKSEIFDDQFSVERPDGSNFTLKIRSTKLEDSAMYFCASSELQSGELFFGEGSRLTVL.

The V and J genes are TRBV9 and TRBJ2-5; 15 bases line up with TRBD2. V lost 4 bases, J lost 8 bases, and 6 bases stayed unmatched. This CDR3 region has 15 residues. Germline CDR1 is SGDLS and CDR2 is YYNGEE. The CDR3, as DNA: TGTGCCAGCAGCCCTGGGGGACTAGCGGGGGGCACCCAGTACTTC. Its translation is CASSPGGLAGGTQYF.

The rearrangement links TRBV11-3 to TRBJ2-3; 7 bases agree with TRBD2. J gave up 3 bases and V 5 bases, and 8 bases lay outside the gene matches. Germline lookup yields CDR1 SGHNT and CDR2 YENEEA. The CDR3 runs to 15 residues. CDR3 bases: TGTGCCAGCAGCCAGGATACGGGGGGAACAGATACGCAGTATTTT. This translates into CASSQDTGGTDTQYF. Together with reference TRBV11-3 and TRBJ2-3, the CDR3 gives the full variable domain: EAGVVQSPRYKIIEKKQPVAFWCNPISGHNTLYWYLQNLGQGPELLIRYENEEAVDDSQLPKDRFSAERLKGVDSTLKIQPAELGDSAVYLCASSQDTGGTDTQYFGPGTRLTVL.

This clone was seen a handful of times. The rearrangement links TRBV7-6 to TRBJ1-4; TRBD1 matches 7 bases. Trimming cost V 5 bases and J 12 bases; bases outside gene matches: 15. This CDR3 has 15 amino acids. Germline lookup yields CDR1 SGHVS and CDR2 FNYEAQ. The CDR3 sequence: CASSGRDSDLFELFF. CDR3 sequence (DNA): TGTGCCAGCAGCGGCCGGGACAGTGACCTTTTCGAACTGTTTTTT.

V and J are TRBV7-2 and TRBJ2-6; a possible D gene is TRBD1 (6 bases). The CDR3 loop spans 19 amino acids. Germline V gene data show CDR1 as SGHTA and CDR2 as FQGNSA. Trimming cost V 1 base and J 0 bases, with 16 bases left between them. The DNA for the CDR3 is TGTGCCAGCAGCTTAGTAGCTCAGGGGCTTTTCTCTGGGGCCAACGTCCTGACTTTC. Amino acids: CASSLVAQGLFSGANVLTF.

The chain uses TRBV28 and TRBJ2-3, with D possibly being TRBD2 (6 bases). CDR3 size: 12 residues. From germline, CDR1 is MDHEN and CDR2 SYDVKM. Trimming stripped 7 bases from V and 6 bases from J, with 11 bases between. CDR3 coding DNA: TGTGCCAGCACTCTGGCGGGGGATACGCAGTATTTT. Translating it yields CASTLAGDTQYF.